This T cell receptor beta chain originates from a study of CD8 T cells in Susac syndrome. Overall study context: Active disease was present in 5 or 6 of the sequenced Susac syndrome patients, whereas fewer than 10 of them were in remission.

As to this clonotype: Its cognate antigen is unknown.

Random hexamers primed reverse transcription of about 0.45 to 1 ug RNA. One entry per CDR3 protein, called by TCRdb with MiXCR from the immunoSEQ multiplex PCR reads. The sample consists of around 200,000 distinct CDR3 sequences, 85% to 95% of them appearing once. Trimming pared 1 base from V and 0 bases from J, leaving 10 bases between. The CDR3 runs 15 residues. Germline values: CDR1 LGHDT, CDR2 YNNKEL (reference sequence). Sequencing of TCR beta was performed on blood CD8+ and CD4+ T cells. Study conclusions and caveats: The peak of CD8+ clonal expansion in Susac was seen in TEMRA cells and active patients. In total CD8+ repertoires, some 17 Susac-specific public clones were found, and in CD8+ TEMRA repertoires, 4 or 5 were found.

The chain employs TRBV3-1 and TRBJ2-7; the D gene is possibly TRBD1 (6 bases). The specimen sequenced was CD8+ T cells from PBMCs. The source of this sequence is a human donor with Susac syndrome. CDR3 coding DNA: TGTGCCAGCAGCCAAGTCGACAGGATCTCCTACGAGCAGTACTTC. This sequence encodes CASSQVDRISYEQYF.